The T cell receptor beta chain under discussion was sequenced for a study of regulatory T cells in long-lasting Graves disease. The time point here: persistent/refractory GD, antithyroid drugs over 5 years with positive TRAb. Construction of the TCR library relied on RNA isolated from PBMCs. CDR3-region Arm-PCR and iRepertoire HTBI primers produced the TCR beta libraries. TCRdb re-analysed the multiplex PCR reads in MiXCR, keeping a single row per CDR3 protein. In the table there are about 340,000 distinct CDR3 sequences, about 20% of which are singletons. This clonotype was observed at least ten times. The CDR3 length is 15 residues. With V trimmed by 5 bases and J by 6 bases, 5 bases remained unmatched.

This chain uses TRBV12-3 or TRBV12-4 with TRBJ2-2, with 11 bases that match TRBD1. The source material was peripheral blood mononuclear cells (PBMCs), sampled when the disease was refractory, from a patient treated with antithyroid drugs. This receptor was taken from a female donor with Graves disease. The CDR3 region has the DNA TGTGCCAGCAGTCGGCGGACAGGGGGCTCCGGGGAGCTGTTTTTT. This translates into CASSRRTGGSGELFF.